The rows below give T cell receptor beta chains drawn from one sample of a study of T cells after yellow fever vaccination. From the 5' RACE reads, TCRdb called clonotypes with MiXCR, one entry per CDR3 protein. The sample holds about 510,000 distinct CDR3 sequences; about a fifth are singletons and the top ten take around 16%. The sequenced sample was PBMCs, obtained about 21 days after the first yellow fever vaccination. These receptors came from a man aged 18 to 35 who received the YFV17D yellow fever vaccine. The CDR3 runs from the conserved cysteine through the conserved F or W. A D gene is named only where the DNA matches it firmly. The listing skips clone size in some rows; elsewhere it reads once, few, many or a size class.

size | D | J | V | CDR3 | DNA
few | - | TRBJ2-4 | TRBV6-2/TRBV6-3 | CASSYSGTVNIQYF | TGTGCCAGCAGTTACTCCGGGACGGTGAACATTCAGTACTTC
- | TRBD1 | TRBJ2-2 | TRBV5-1 | CASSQTTGTGATTGELFF | TGCGCCAGCAGCCAAACGACCGGGACAGGGGCTACCACCGGGGAGCTGTTTTTT
many | TRBD2 | TRBJ2-3 | TRBV6-1 | CASSEGTSHTDTQYF | TGTGCCAGCAGTGAAGGGACTAGCCACACAGATACGCAGTATTTT
few | - | TRBJ1-2 | TRBV7-9 | CASSLGGGFDGYTF | TGTGCCAGCAGCTTAGGGGGAGGCTTCGATGGCTACACCTTC
many | - | TRBJ2-1 | TRBV6-4 | CASSDYVANEQFF | TGTGCCAGCAGTGATTACGTAGCTAATGAGCAGTTCTTC
- | - | TRBJ1-1 | TRBV19 | CASRGVQAEAFF | TGTGCCAGTCGGGGGGTCCAGGCTGAAGCTTTCTTT
few | TRBD1 | TRBJ2-1 | TRBV2 | CASIRPGGNEQFF | TGTGCCAGCATCCGACCAGGGGGAAATGAGCAGTTCTTC
few | - | TRBJ1-2 | TRBV2 | CASSGTAQGGYTF | TGTGCCAGCAGTGGGACAGCCCAAGGAGGCTACACCTTC
few | - | TRBJ1-6 | TRBV5-5 | CASSPRGDVYNSPLHF | TGTGCCAGCAGCCCCCGGGGGGACGTCTATAATTCACCCCTCCACTTT
many | TRBD2 | TRBJ2-5 | TRBV5-4 | CASSVVLAGQETQYF | TGTGCCAGCAGCGTTGTCCTAGCGGGACAAGAGACCCAGTACTTC
few | TRBD1 | TRBJ2-3 | TRBV20-1 | CSASLRQGFTDTQYF | TGCAGTGCTAGTTTGAGACAGGGATTTACAGATACGCAGTATTTT
- | TRBD2 | TRBJ2-5 | TRBV15 | CATSSRGGRQETQYF | TGTGCCACCAGCAGTCGCGGGGGTCGGCAAGAGACCCAGTACTTC
- | TRBD2 | TRBJ2-1 | TRBV20-1 | CSARDPRGGGNEQFF | TGCAGTGCTAGAGATCCTCGTGGGGGGGGAAATGAGCAGTTCTTC
few | - | TRBJ2-6 | TRBV6-2/TRBV6-3 | CASLGRNSGANVLTF | TGTGCCAGCTTGGGCAGGAATTCTGGGGCCAACGTCCTGACTTTC
- | - | TRBJ2-3 | TRBV28 | CASSLSLAITDTQYF | TGTGCCAGCAGTTTATCCTTAGCGATCACAGATACGCAGTATTTT
few | TRBD2 | TRBJ2-1 | TRBV12-3/TRBV12-4 | CASRSGGTAYNEQFF | TGTGCCAGCAGAAGCGGGGGGACCGCCTACAATGAGCAGTTCTTC
few | - | TRBJ2-6 | TRBV6-5 | CASSYSSQAGANVLTF | TGTGCCAGCAGTTACTCGTCCCAGGCTGGGGCCAACGTCCTGACTTTC
- | - | TRBJ1-6 | TRBV6-6 | CASRTPINSPLHF | TGTGCCAGCAGGACGCCAATCAATTCACCCCTCCACTTT
few | - | TRBJ1-4 | TRBV11-2 | CASSRGRGEKLFF | TGTGCCAGCAGCCGGGGCCGTGGGGAAAAACTGTTTTTT
few | - | TRBJ2-3 | TRBV5-1 | CASSRTLVPDTQYF | TGCGCCAGCAGCCGAACGTTAGTCCCAGATACGCAGTATTTT
few | TRBD2 | TRBJ2-7 | TRBV7-2 | CASSLESGVVYEQYF | TGTGCCAGCAGCTTAGAGAGCGGGGTCGTCTACGAGCAGTACTTC
few | TRBD1 | TRBJ2-7 | TRBV5-4 | CASSHKGQSLYEQYF | TGTGCCAGCAGCCATAAGGGACAGTCTCTCTACGAGCAGTACTTC
few | - | TRBJ2-3 | TRBV29-1 | CSVREGADTQYF | TGCAGCGTTCGAGAGGGTGCAGATACGCAGTATTTT
- | - | TRBJ2-3 | TRBV7-2 | CASSSTGTMVADTQYF | TGTGCCAGCAGCTCTACAGGGACGATGGTGGCAGATACGCAGTATTTT
many | - | TRBJ2-2 | TRBV7-2 | CASRQTQSTGELFF | TGTGCCAGCAGACAAACCCAGAGCACCGGGGAGCTGTTTTTT
few | - | TRBJ2-5 | TRBV7-2 | CASSLTLAETQYF | TGTGCCAGCAGCTTAACCCTAGCCGAGACCCAGTACTTC
few | TRBD2 | TRBJ2-1 | TRBV13 | CASSSPTSGGGNEQFF | TGTGCCAGCAGCTCCCCGACTAGCGGGGGGGGTAATGAGCAGTTCTTC
many | - | TRBJ1-3 | TRBV3-1 | CASSAEIGFTGNTIYF | TGTGCCAGCAGCGCAGAAATAGGGTTTACTGGAAACACCATATATTTT
few | - | TRBJ1-4 | TRBV21-1 | CASSKFRDPQRDEKLFF | TGTGCCAGCAGCAAATTCCGGGACCCTCAACGTGATGAAAAACTGTTTTTT
- | TRBD1 | TRBJ2-1 | TRBV9 | CASSIGGTGTYNEQFF | TGTGCCAGCAGCATAGGGGGGACAGGGACCTACAATGAGCAGTTCTTC
few | TRBD1 | TRBJ2-1 | TRBV5-5 | CASCQSGTGAYNEQFF | TGTGCCAGCTGCCAATCCGGGACAGGGGCCTACAATGAGCAGTTCTTC
few | - | TRBJ2-2 | TRBV2 | CASSDGTPGNTGELFF | TGTGCCAGCAGTGACGGGACACCGGGGAACACCGGGGAGCTGTTTTTT
few | - | TRBJ2-2 | TRBV29-1 | CSGLVTGELFF | TGCAGCGGCCTTGTCACCGGGGAGCTGTTTTTT
many | TRBD2 | TRBJ2-4 | TRBV6-5 | CASSYSGRGLAKNIQYF | TGTGCCAGCAGTTACTCGGGGCGGGGGTTAGCCAAAAACATTCAGTACTTC
- | TRBD1 | TRBJ2-1 | TRBV20-1 | CSARPRTGYSYNEQFF | TGCAGCGCTAGACCCAGGACAGGATACTCCTACAATGAGCAGTTCTTC
few | - | TRBJ2-1 | TRBV20-1 | CSARDLTGDNEQFF | TGCAGTGCTAGAGATCTAACGGGGGACAATGAGCAGTTCTTC
few | TRBD1 | TRBJ2-7 | TRBV30 | CALERDRGFFEQYF | TGTGCCCTGGAGAGGGACAGGGGATTTTTCGAGCAGTACTTC
- | - | TRBJ1-2 | TRBV7-8 | CASNNRGYREEDYGYTF | TGTGCCAGCAACAATCGCGGTTACAGGGAGGAAGACTATGGCTACACCTTC
- | - | TRBJ2-1 | TRBV5-1 | CASSLDLAGEDEQFF | TGCGCCAGCAGCTTGGACCTAGCCGGTGAGGATGAGCAGTTCTTC
- | TRBD1 | TRBJ1-2 | TRBV20-1 | CSARGSGTGNNYGYTF | TGCAGTGCTAGGGGATCCGGGACAGGGAATAACTATGGCTACACCTTC
- | - | TRBJ2-1 | TRBV7-2 | CASIIQTSSYNEQFF | TGTGCCAGCATTATACAGACGAGCTCCTACAATGAGCAGTTCTTC
few | - | TRBJ2-7 | TRBV4-1 | CASSYKVAYEQYF | TGCGCCAGCAGCTACAAGGTGGCCTACGAGCAGTACTTC